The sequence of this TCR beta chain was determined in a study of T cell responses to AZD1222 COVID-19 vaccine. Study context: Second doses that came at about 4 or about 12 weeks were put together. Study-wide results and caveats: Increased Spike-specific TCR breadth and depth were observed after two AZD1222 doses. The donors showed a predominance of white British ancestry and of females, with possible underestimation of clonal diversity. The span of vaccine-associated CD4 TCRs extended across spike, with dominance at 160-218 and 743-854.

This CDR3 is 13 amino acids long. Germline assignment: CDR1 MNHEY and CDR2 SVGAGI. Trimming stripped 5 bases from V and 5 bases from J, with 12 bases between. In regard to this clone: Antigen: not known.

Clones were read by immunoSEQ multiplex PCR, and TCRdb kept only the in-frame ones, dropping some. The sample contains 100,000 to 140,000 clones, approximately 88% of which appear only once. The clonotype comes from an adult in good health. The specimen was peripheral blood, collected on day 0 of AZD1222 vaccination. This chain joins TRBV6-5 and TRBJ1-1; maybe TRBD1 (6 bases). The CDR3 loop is CASSRQVNTEAFF. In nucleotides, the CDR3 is TGTGCCAGCAGTCGACAGGTTAATACTGAAGCTTTCTTT.